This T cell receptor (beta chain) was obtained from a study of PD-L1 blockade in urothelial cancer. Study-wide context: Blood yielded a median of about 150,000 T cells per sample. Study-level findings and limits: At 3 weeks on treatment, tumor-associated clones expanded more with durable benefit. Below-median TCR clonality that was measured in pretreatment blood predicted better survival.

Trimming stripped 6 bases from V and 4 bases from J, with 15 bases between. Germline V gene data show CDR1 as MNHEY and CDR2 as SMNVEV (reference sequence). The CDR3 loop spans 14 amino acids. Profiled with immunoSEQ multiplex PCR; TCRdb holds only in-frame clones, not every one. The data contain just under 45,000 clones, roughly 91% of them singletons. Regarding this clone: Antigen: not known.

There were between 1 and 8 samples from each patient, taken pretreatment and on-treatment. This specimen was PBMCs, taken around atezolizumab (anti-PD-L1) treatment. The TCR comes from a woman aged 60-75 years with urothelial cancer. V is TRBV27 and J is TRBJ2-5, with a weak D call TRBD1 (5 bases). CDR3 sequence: CASRKNQGVETQYF. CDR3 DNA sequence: TGTGCCAGCAGAAAAAATCAAGGGGTAGAGACCCAGTACTTC.